These 2 T cell receptor beta chains were sequenced from one sample in a study of shared clonotypes between healthy human individuals. The assay was immunoSEQ multiplex PCR, and TCRdb's table has in-frame clones only and misses some. The sample records about 2.4 million clones, around 90% being singletons. The specimen sequenced was naive CD4+ T cells sorted from blood. Regarding subset: CD45RA+ positively selected. The receptors were sampled from a man younger than 35 in good health.

J is TRBJ1-1 and V is TRBV6-5; weak D call: TRBD1 (5 bases). CDR1 is MNHEY, CDR2 SVGAGI, per germline. The CDR3 is 15 residues long. Trimming removed 4 bases from V and 0 bases from J, with 12 bases in between. CDR3 DNA sequence: TGTGCCAGCAGTTTGGGCGGGGCTGTGAACACTGAAGCTTTCTTT. As protein: CASSLGGAVNTEAFF.

In its sample, this clone was seen once. The identical CDR3 is also encoded by other nucleotide sequences in the sample. V gene TRBV10-3 combines with J gene TRBJ2-1; D unclear. CDR1 is ENHRY and CDR2 is SYGVKD in the germline V gene. The CDR3 spans 12 residues. With 3 bases removed from V and 5 bases from J, the gap between germline ends came to 5 bases. For the CDR3, the DNA is TGTGCCATCAGTGACCGAAACAATGAGCAGTTCTTC. It specifies CAISDRNNEQFF.